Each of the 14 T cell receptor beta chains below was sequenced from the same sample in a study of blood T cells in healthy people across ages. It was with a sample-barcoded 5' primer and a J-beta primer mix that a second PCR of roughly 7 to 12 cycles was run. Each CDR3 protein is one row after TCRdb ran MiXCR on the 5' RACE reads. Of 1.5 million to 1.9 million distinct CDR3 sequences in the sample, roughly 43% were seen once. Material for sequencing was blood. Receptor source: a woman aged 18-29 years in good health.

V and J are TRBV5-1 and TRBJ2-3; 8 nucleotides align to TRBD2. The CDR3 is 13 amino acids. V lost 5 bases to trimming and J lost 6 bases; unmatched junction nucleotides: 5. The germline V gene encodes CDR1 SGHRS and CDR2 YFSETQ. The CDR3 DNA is TGCGCCAGCAGTAACCCTAGCGGGGATACGCAGTATTTT. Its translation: CASSNPSGDTQYF.

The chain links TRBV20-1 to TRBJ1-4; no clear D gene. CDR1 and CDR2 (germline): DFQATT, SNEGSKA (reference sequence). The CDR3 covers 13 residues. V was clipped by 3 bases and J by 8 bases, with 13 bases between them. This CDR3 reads CSARVASREKLFF. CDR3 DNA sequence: TGCAGTGCTAGGGTCGCCTCGCGCGAAAAACTGTTTTTT.

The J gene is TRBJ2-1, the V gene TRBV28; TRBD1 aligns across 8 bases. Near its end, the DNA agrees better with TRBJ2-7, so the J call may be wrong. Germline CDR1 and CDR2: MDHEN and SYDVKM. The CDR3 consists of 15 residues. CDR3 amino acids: CASRRQGNYYNEQYF. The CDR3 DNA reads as TGTGCCAGCAGGAGACAGGGGAACTACTACAATGAGCAGTACTTC.

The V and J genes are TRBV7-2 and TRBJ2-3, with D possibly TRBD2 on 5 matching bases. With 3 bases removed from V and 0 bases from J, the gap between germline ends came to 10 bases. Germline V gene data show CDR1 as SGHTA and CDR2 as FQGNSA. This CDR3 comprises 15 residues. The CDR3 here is CASSFMSSSTDTQYF. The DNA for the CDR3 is TGTGCCAGCAGCTTCATGTCTAGCAGCACAGATACGCAGTATTTT. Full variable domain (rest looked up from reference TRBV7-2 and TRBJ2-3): GAGVSQSPSNKVTEKGKDVELRCDPISGHTALYWYRQSLGQGLEFLIYFQGNSAPDKSGLPSDRFSAERTGGSVSTLTIQRTQQEDSAVYLCASSFMSSSTDTQYFGPGTRLTVL.

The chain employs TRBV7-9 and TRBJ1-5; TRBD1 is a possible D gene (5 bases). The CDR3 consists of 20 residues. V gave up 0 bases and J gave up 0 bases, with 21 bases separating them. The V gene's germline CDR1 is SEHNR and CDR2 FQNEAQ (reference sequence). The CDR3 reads CASSLARFRVQPDSNQPQHF. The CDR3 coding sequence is TGTGCCAGCAGCTTAGCGCGTTTCAGGGTTCAACCTGATAGCAATCAGCCCCAGCATTTT.

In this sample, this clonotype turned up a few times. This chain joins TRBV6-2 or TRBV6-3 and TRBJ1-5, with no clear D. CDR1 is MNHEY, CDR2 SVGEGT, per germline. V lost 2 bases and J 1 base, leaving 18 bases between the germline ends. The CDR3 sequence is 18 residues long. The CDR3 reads CASSYTLLRTQSNQPQHF. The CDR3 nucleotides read TGTGCCAGCAGTTACACCCTCCTGAGGACCCAGAGCAATCAGCCCCAGCATTTT.

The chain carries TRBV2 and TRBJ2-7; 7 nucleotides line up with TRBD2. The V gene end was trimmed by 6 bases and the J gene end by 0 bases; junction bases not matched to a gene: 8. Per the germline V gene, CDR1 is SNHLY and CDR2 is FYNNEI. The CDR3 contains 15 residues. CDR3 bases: TGTGCCAGCAGAGGGAGGGTCAGGAGCTCCTACGAGCAGTACTTC. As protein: CASRGRVRSSYEQYF.

CDR3 DNA: TGTGCCAGCAGTGATTTAACAGGGTCCTCAGATACGCAGTATTTT. It yields the protein CASSDLTGSSDTQYF. V gene TRBV6-1 combines with J gene TRBJ2-3, with D possibly being TRBD1 (6 bases). The CDR3 spans 15 residues. CDR1 is MNHNS, CDR2 SASEGT, per germline. V shed 3 bases and J shed 4 bases, with 14 bases lying between them.

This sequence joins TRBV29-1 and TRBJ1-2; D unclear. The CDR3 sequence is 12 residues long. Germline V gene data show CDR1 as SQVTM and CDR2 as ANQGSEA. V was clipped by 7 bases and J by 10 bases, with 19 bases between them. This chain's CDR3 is CSAPSGAVDYTF. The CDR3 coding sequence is TGCAGCGCACCGTCGGGAGCCGTAGACTACACCTTC.

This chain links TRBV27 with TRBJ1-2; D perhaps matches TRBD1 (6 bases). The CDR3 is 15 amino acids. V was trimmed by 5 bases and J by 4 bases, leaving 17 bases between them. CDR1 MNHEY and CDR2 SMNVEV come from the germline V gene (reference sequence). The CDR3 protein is CASSRQAHYSYGYTF. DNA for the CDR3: TGTGCCAGCAGTCGACAGGCGCACTATAGCTATGGCTACACCTTC.

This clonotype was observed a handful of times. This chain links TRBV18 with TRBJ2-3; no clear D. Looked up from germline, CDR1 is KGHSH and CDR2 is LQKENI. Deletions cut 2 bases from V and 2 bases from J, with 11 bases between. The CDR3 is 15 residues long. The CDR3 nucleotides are TGTGCCAGCTCACCAGTGCTCCTGAACACAGATACGCAGTATTTT. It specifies CASSPVLLNTDTQYF.

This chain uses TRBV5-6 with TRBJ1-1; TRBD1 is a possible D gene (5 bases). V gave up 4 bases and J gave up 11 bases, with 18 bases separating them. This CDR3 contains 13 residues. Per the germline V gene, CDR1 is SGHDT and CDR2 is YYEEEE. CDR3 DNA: TGTGCCAGCAGCGTTCTAGACAGTATAGGGGCTTTCTTT. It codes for CASSVLDSIGAFF.

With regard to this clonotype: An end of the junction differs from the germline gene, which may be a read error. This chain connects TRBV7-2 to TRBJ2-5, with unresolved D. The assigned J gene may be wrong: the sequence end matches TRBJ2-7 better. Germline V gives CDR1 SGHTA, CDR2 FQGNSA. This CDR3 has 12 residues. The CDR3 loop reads CVSSLVSYEQYF. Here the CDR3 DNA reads TGTGTCAGCAGCTTAGTTAGCTACGAGCAGTACTTC.

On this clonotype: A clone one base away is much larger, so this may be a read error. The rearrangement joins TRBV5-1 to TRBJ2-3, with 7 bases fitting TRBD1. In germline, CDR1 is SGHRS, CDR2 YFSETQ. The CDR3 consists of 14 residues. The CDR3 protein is CASSVGQPTATQYF. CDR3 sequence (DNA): TGCGCCAGCAGCGTGGGACAGCCCACAGCTACGCAGTATTTT.